This T cell receptor beta chain was sequenced in a study of identical twins. Study findings and constraints: Less excess twin sharing appeared in beta out-of-frame sequences. Potential partial confounding of zero-insertion analyses by invariant MAIT and iNKT cells was noted. Findings came from cross-sectional statistics, without long-term follow-up of donors. While abundant cord blood beta clonotypes carried fewer insertions, memory repertoires showed no such pattern.

This CDR3 region has 16 residues. CDR1 SGHKS and CDR2 YYEKEE come from the germline V gene (reference sequence). The V segment lost 2 bases and the J segment 5 bases; nucleotides outside the gene matches: 6. Via MiXCR, TCRdb re-called the 5' RACE reads, giving one row per CDR3 protein. The sample records some 500,000 distinct CDR3 sequences, approximately 15% being singletons. This clonotype was counted only a few times. The antigen is undetermined. The sample also formed part of further work on yellow fever vaccine responses in identical twins.

The sample consisted of CD4+ T cells sorted from blood. The chain combines TRBV5-5 with TRBJ2-2, with 10 bases fitting TRBD2. The clonotype comes from a woman in her late teens or twenties in good health. The CDR3: CASSFSSGRATGELFF. CDR3 DNA sequence: TGTGCCAGCAGCTTCTCCAGCGGGAGGGCAACCGGGGAGCTGTTTTTT.